These 28 T cell receptor beta chains were sequenced from one sample in a study of T-cell memory formation after mild COVID-19. Each CDR3 protein gets one entry after TCRdb re-called the 5' RACE reads with MiXCR. The repertoire includes about 170,000 distinct CDR3 sequences, 10% to 15% of them detected once, and about 3.3% sits in the top ten. Material: PBMCs or a T cell subset sorted from them (not recorded which). Receptors originate from a man younger than 30 who had mild COVID-19 (a few samples of this study predate the infection). Cell type and time point are not known.

The chain links TRBV20-1 to TRBJ2-1, with 8 bases that match TRBD2. CDR3 length: 13 amino acids. V trimming: 3 bases; J trimming: 8 bases; junction bases outside the gene matches: 6. Per the germline V gene, CDR1 is DFQATT and CDR2 is SNEGSKA (reference sequence). The CDR3 region has the DNA TGCAGTGCTAGGAGAGCGGGGGTCGATGAGCAGTTCTTC. It encodes CSARRAGVDEQFF.

This clonotype came up a few times. The chain is built from TRBV6-2 or TRBV6-3 and TRBJ2-1; weak D call: TRBD1 (5 bases). Per the germline V gene, CDR1 is MNHEY and CDR2 is SVGEGT. CDR3 length: 13 amino acids. V was trimmed by 5 bases and J by 8 bases, leaving 13 bases between them. The CDR3 DNA reads TGTGCCAGCAGTCCAGGGTATTGGGATGAGCAGTTCTTC. It translates to CASSPGYWDEQFF.

This clonotype was counted a few times. As DNA, the CDR3 is TGTGCCACCAGTGACGGACTAGCGGGGAGGGAGACCCAGTACTTC. This encodes CATSDGLAGRETQYF. This sequence joins TRBV24-1 and TRBJ2-5, with 12 bases matching TRBD2. J lost 5 bases, V lost 4 bases, and 4 bases had no gene match. CDR1 KGHDR and CDR2 SFDVKD come from the germline V gene. CDR3 length equals 15 residues.

In its sample, this clonotype was seen a few times. The chain is built from TRBV12-3 or TRBV12-4 and TRBJ1-2; D is possibly TRBD1 (5 bases). The CDR3 consists of 14 residues. The germline V and J ends were trimmed by 5 bases and 2 bases, with 12 bases remaining between them. This CDR3 is CASSRGGENYGYTF. As DNA, the CDR3 is TGTGCCAGCAGTCGGGGAGGGGAGAACTATGGCTACACCTTC.

The V gene is TRBV30, the J gene TRBJ2-7; TRBD1 matches at 7 bases. This CDR3 is built from 11 residues. With V trimmed by 4 bases and J by 5 bases, 2 bases remained unmatched. Germline V CDR1 and CDR2: GTSNPN, SVGIG (reference sequence). The CDR3 here is CAWNRGDEQYF. Here the CDR3 DNA reads TGTGCCTGGAACAGGGGCGACGAGCAGTACTTC. The entire variable domain, with the rest obtained from reference TRBV30 and TRBJ2-7, is as follows: SQTIHQWPATLVQPVGSPLSLECTVEGTSNPNLYWYRQAAGRGLQLLFYSVGIGQISSEVPQNLSASRPQDRQFILSSKKLLLSDSGFYLCAWNRGDEQYFGPGTRLTVT.

This clonotype appeared a few times. This chain links TRBV5-1 with TRBJ2-7; 7 bases are shared with TRBD2. V was pared by 0 bases and J by 6 bases, with 3 bases of the junction left unmatched. The CDR3 has 13 residues. Germline V gene data show CDR1 as SGHRS and CDR2 as YFSETQ. The CDR3 DNA sequence: TGCGCCAGCAGCTTGGGACTAGCCGTCGAGCAGTACTTC. It specifies CASSLGLAVEQYF.

The chain links TRBV15 to TRBJ2-1; D gene uncertain. Germline V gene sequence: CDR1 LNHNV, CDR2 YYDKDF (reference sequence). The V gene lost 7 bases and the J gene lost 7 bases, with 20 bases spanning the gap. This CDR3 spans 15 amino acids. CDR3 protein: CATTSRTHPLNEQFF. The DNA for the CDR3 is TGTGCCACCACCAGTAGGACGCACCCTTTGAATGAGCAGTTCTTC.

Concerning this clonotype: A much larger clone sits a single nucleotide away, making a read error possible. The chain joins TRBV5-1 to TRBJ2-1; D gene ambiguous. From germline, CDR1 is SGHRS and CDR2 YFSETQ. CDR3 size: 15 residues. V lost 3 bases and J lost 11, with 21 bases in between. The CDR3 region has the DNA TGCGCCAGCAGCTCAGAAACGTTTCAAGAGGATAAGCAGTTCTTC. Its protein is CASSSETFQEDKQFF.

A few counts support this clonotype. A junction boundary mismatches the germline segment, possibly from a read error. The chain has TRBV20-1 and TRBJ2-5; weak D call: TRBD1 (6 bases). Per the germline V gene, CDR1 is DFQATT and CDR2 is SNEGSKA (reference sequence). CDR3 size: 15 residues. The CDR3 is CSARGVGDTGETQYF. In DNA, the CDR3 is TGCAGTGCCAGAGGGGTCGGGGACACGGGAGAGACCCAGTACTTC.

The chain is built from TRBV11-2 and TRBJ1-2; tentatively, D is TRBD1 (6 bases). Germline CDR1 SGHAT, CDR2 FQNNGV. There are 13 residues in the CDR3. Trimming left V 3 bases short and J 8 bases short, with 13 bases between. As DNA, the CDR3 is TGTGCCAGCAGCTTTTCGGGGGCGGAGGGCTACACCTTC. Amino acids: CASSFSGAEGYTF. The full variable domain, with the rest looked up from reference TRBV11-2 and TRBJ1-2, is EAGVAQSPRYKIIEKRQSVAFWCNPISGHATLYWYQQILGQGPKLLIQFQNNGVVDDSQLPKDRFSAERLKGVDSTLKIQPAKLEDSAVYLCASSFSGAEGYTFGSGTRLTVV.

This clonotype was observed a few times. The chain carries TRBV7-3 and TRBJ2-3, with 13 bases matching TRBD2. This CDR3 comprises 15 residues. The J segment lost 12 bases and the V segment lost 0 bases, leaving 6 bases of the junction unmatched. From germline, CDR1 is SGHTA and CDR2 FQGTGA. For the CDR3, the DNA is TGTGCCAGCAGCTTAACCCAGACTAGCGGGGGGCCTCAGTATTTT. Protein product: CASSLTQTSGGPQYF.

This chain joins TRBV24-1 and TRBJ2-3; TRBD2 might be the D (6 bases). The CDR3 contains 13 residues. V was clipped by 8 bases and J by 6 bases, with 14 bases between them. Germline CDR1 is KGHDR and CDR2 is SFDVKD. The CDR3 region has the DNA TGTGCCACCACACTAGCCGGGGGTGATACGCAGTATTTT. Protein: CATTLAGGDTQYF.

V gene TRBV5-1 combines with J gene TRBJ2-3, with D maybe TRBD1 (6 bases). The CDR3 is 15 amino acids. Trimming pared 3 bases from V and 3 bases from J, leaving 14 bases between. The germline gives CDR1 SGHRS, CDR2 YFSETQ. The CDR3 nucleotides are TGCGCCAGCAGCTCGGTGGTCGGGACAACAGATACGCAGTATTTT. This sequence encodes CASSSVVGTTDTQYF.

The chain links TRBV24-1 to TRBJ2-7; D unclear. CDR3 size: 15 residues. Germline CDR1 and CDR2: KGHDR and SFDVKD. V lost 7 bases to trimming and J lost 0 bases, with 15 bases between them. CDR3 loop: CATRGLDPSSYEQYF. The CDR3 nucleotides are TGTGCCACCAGGGGATTAGACCCCAGCTCCTACGAGCAGTACTTC.

This clonotype was seen only a few times. The rearrangement links TRBV21-1 to TRBJ2-7; the D call of TRBD1 is as the table states it, not checked on the DNA. TRBV21-1 is noted as a pseudogene. The CDR3 covers 16 residues. The CDR3 DNA reads as TGTGCCAGCAGCAAAGTTGCCGGTTGCAGGGACCACGAGCAGTACGTC. This encodes CASSKVAGCRDHEQYV.

This clonotype was found a few times. J is TRBJ1-1 and V is TRBV7-9; maybe TRBD1 (5 bases). The CDR3 is 14 residues long. V was clipped by 3 bases and J by 4 bases, with 12 bases between them. The germline V gene encodes CDR1 SEHNR and CDR2 FQNEAQ (reference sequence). CDR3 residues: CASSFSGPSTEAFF. The CDR3 region has the DNA TGTGCCAGCAGCTTCTCAGGGCCCAGCACTGAAGCTTTCTTT.

J is TRBJ1-6 and V is TRBV6-2 or TRBV6-3; tentative D call: TRBD1 (6 bases). V gave up 4 bases and J gave up 10 bases, with 11 bases separating them. The CDR3 consists of 13 residues. The germline V gene encodes CDR1 MNHEY and CDR2 SVGEGT. CDR3 protein: CASSWRGESPLHF. CDR3 nucleotide sequence: TGTGCCAGCAGTTGGAGGGGGGAGTCACCCCTCCACTTT.

This clonotype was found a few times. The chain links TRBV7-2 to TRBJ2-4; D might be TRBD2 (6 bases). V dropped 5 bases and J dropped 1 base, with 15 bases sitting between them. The CDR3 has 16 residues. The germline V gene encodes CDR1 SGHTA and CDR2 FQGNSA. The CDR3 DNA is TGTGCCAGCAGCCCACGGGAGAACCGGGCCAAAAACATTCAGTACTTC. This gives the protein CASSPRENRAKNIQYF.

In this sample, this clonotype turned up many times. J is TRBJ2-3 and V is TRBV5-6; D is undetermined. The V end was cut by 0 bases, the J end by 9 bases, with 11 bases between. Germline V CDR1 and CDR2: SGHDT, YYEEEE. The CDR3 runs 13 residues. CDR3 DNA sequence: TGTGCCAGCAGCTTGGCTTCCCTAATAACGCAGTATTTT. Translation: CASSLASLITQYF.

This chain joins TRBV18 and TRBJ2-1, with 7 bases lining up with TRBD2. Looked up from germline, CDR1 is KGHSH and CDR2 is LQKENI. This CDR3 is 15 amino acids long. V shed 3 bases, J shed 3 bases, and the junction held 5 bases outside the gene matches. Here the CDR3 reads CASSPGLGSYNEQFF. Here the CDR3 DNA reads TGTGCCAGCTCACCTGGACTAGGGAGCTACAATGAGCAGTTCTTC.

The chain recombines TRBV4-3 with TRBJ1-5; D uncertain. CDR1 and CDR2 from the germline V gene are LGHNA and YSLEER. The V and J ends lost 0 bases and 5 bases respectively, with 11 bases between them. The CDR3 loop spans 15 amino acids. The CDR3 DNA is TGCGCCAGCAGCCAAGACTTGGGCCTCGATCAGCCCCAGCATTTT. This encodes CASSQDLGLDQPQHF.

The chain joins TRBV7-6 to TRBJ2-3; 7 nucleotides align to TRBD2. This CDR3 region has 17 residues. J was trimmed by 2 bases and V by 3 bases; bases with no gene match: 11. CDR1 is SGHVS and CDR2 is FNYEAQ in the germline V gene. CDR3 bases: TGTGCCAGCAGCTTTAGTGCCGTCGCGGGGGTCACAGATACGCAGTATTTT. Protein sequence: CASSFSAVAGVTDTQYF.

This clonotype has ten or more counts. This chain links TRBV6-2 or TRBV6-3 with TRBJ2-2, with D hard to call. The germline V and J ends were trimmed by 5 bases and 0 bases, with 7 bases remaining between them. The CDR3 extends over 14 amino acids. Per the germline V gene, CDR1 is MNHEY and CDR2 is SVGEGT. CDR3 residues: CASSIYPNTGELFF. In DNA, the CDR3 is TGTGCCAGCAGTATCTATCCGAACACCGGGGAGCTGTTTTTT.

This clonotype has just a few counts. CDR3 nucleotide sequence: TGTGCCAGCAGCCAAGACCCGAGTGGAGGGGGAAACATTCAGTACTTC. This encodes CASSQDPSGGGNIQYF. The rearrangement joins TRBV4-2 to TRBJ2-4; D might be TRBD1 or TRBD2, each matching 6 bases. This CDR3 is 16 amino acids long. V lost 0 bases and J 6 bases, leaving 15 bases between the germline ends. The germline gives CDR1 LGHNA, CDR2 YNFKEQ.

This clonotype showed up just a few times. Written as DNA, the CDR3 is TGTGCCAGCAGCTTGGACAGGGAATCATCAGATACGCAGTATTTT. It encodes CASSLDRESSDTQYF. J is TRBJ2-3 and V is TRBV5-4; tentative D call: TRBD1 (6 bases). Germline V gene sequence: CDR1 SGHNT, CDR2 YYREEE (reference sequence). The CDR3 runs to 15 residues. Trimming left V 0 bases short and J 4 bases short, with 12 bases between.

In its sample, this clonotype was seen a few times. J is TRBJ1-2 and V is TRBV7-9; perhaps TRBD1 as D (5 bases). This CDR3 contains 14 residues. V was shortened by 5 bases and J by 7 bases, with 17 bases between the two germline ends. Germline V CDR1 and CDR2: SEHNR, FQNEAQ (reference sequence). The CDR3 spells CASSPPRGRPGYTF. DNA of the CDR3: TGTGCCAGCAGCCCCCCCCGGGGGAGGCCTGGCTACACCTTC.

V is TRBV4-1 and J is TRBJ2-3, with D maybe TRBD1 (6 bases). Germline V gene data show CDR1 as MGHRA and CDR2 as YSYEKL. This CDR3 spans 16 amino acids. Trimming pared 0 bases from V and 1 base from J, leaving 11 bases between. CDR3 in amino acids: CASSQDMAGGTDTQYF. CDR3 nucleotides: TGCGCCAGCAGCCAAGATATGGCAGGGGGCACAGATACGCAGTATTTT.

This sequence joins TRBV5-6 and TRBJ2-2, with D unclear. The CDR3 consists of 12 residues. The germline V gene encodes CDR1 SGHDT and CDR2 YYEEEE. V gave up 0 bases and J gave up 6 bases, with 3 bases separating them. For the CDR3, the DNA is TGTGCCAGCAGCTTGGTGTCCGGGGAGCTGTTTTTT. Protein product: CASSLVSGELFF.